This T cell receptor beta chain comes out of a study of T cells in pancreatic ductal adenocarcinoma. To note about this clone: The antigen remains unidentified.

Surgery without prior neoadjuvant therapy was the treatment of the selected pancreatic ductal adenocarcinoma patients. Deletions cut 4 bases from V and 5 bases from J, with 18 bases between. This CDR3 contains 15 residues. Per germline, CDR1 SGDLS and CDR2 YYNGEE. Study outcomes and limitations: Tumor samples had fewer productive templates and around 7.2-fold fewer unique clonotypes than blood.

Here immunoSEQ multiplex PCR was the method, and the copy in TCRdb shows in-frame clones only, minus some. The sample has 15,000 to 20,000 clones, about 90% seen once. The clonotype was recovered from a human donor with pancreatic ductal adenocarcinoma. Sequencing was carried out using PBMCs. The V gene is TRBV9, the J gene TRBJ2-5, with a tentative D call TRBD2 (6 bases). The CDR3 sequence: CASSPLGTPRETQYF. Written as DNA, the CDR3 is TGTGCCAGCAGCCCCCTAGGGACTCCCAGGGAGACCCAGTACTTC.